The rows below give T cell receptor beta chains drawn from one sample of a study of blood T cell repertoires in COVID-19. Sequencing used immunoSEQ multiplex PCR; TCRdb keeps in-frame clones, though not all of them. The sample lists approximately 250,000 clones, approximately 87% occurring once. Material for sequencing was peripheral blood. These receptors were obtained from a man aged 55 to 69 who had recovered from COVID-19. CDR3s include the opening cysteine and the closing phenylalanine or tryptophan. Each record gives: V gene, clone size, J gene, D gene, CDR3 protein, CDR3 DNA. The D gene is left open where the match is weak. Clone size is stated in some rows and not others, as once, few, many or a class when expanded.

>TRBV5-5|-|TRBJ1-6|TRBD1
CASSLGDRGRTPLHF
TGTGCCAGCAGCTTGGGGGACAGGGGGCGAACACCCCTCCACTTT
>TRBV15|-|TRBJ2-7|-
CATSRDLYEQYF
TGTGCCACCAGCAGAGATTTATACGAGCAGTACTTC
>TRBV14|-|TRBJ2-6|-
CASSQVISSGANVLTF
TGTGCCAGCAGCCAAGTCATCAGCTCTGGGGCCAACGTCCTGACTTTC
>TRBV7-9|-|TRBJ1-2|-
CASSPRGGNYGYTF
TGTGCCAGCAGCCCCAGGGGCGGTAACTATGGCTACACCTTC
>TRBV19|-|TRBJ1-2|-
CASSQTEGYGYTF
TGTGCCAGTAGTCAGACAGAAGGCTATGGCTACACCTTC
>TRBV19|-|TRBJ1-1|TRBD1
CASSIGTGRNTEAFF
TGTGCCAGTAGTATAGGGACAGGGAGGAACACTGAAGCTTTCTTT
>TRBV5-8|-|TRBJ2-2|TRBD2
CASSLGASGVTGELFF
TGTGCCAGCAGCTTGGGGGCTAGCGGGGTCACCGGGGAGCTGTTTTTT
>TRBV6-2/TRBV6-3|once|TRBJ1-3|TRBD1
CASSYFGTGSGNTIYF
TGTGCCAGCAGTTACTTCGGGACAGGCTCTGGAAACACCATATATTTT
>TRBV13|-|TRBJ2-5|TRBD2
CASSPGTSGGSQFGRTQYF
TGTGCCAGCAGCCCCGGGACTAGCGGGGGGTCTCAGTTTGGGCGGACCCAGTACTTC
>TRBV7-8|-|TRBJ1-2|-
CASRQESLQGNYGYTF
TGTGCCAGCAGGCAAGAATCACTACAGGGTAACTATGGCTACACCTTC
>TRBV5-1|-|TRBJ1-3|-
CASSLGSSVNTIYF
TGCGCCAGCAGTCTCGGGTCTTCTGTTAACACCATATATTTT
>TRBV19|-|TRBJ2-7|TRBD2
CASSRGLDSYEQYF
TGTGCCAGTAGTAGGGGACTAGACTCCTACGAGCAGTACTTC
>TRBV7-9|-|TRBJ2-2|-
CASSLHRLVGTGELFF
TGTGCCAGCAGCTTACATCGGCTAGTAGGTACCGGGGAGCTGTTTTTT
>TRBV15|-|TRBJ2-3|-
CATSKADTDTQYF
TGTGCCACCAGCAAGGCGGACACAGATACGCAGTATTTT
>TRBV19|-|TRBJ1-4|-
CASSSTPGVGVEKLFF
TGTGCCAGTAGTAGCACCCCCGGGGTAGGAGTTGAAAAACTGTTTTTT
>TRBV5-1|-|TRBJ2-1|TRBD1
CASSLAGQGNKDEQFF
TGCGCCAGCAGCTTGGCGGGACAGGGTAATAAGGATGAGCAGTTCTTC
>TRBV19|-|TRBJ2-7|TRBD2
CASSIKLAGDGYEQYF
TGTGCCAGTAGTATAAAACTAGCGGGAGATGGTTACGAGCAGTACTTC
>TRBV10-1|-|TRBJ1-1|TRBD1
CASSPLGQGAAFF
TGCGCCAGCAGTCCGCTCGGACAGGGGGCAGCTTTCTTT